This T cell receptor beta chain was identified during a study of cytomegalovirus exposure and HLA in healthy donors. The germline gives CDR1 MNHEY, CDR2 SVGAGI. With 2 bases removed from V and 4 bases from J, the gap between germline ends came to 14 bases. The CDR3 runs 16 residues. Repertoires were generated with immunoSEQ multiplex PCR, while TCRdb's copy carries only in-frame clones and drops some. The sample has over 200,000 clones, about nine tenths seen once. The V call is TRBV6-5, the J call TRBJ2-2, with TRBD2 as a possible D gene (6 bases). The sequence was obtained from a woman under 30 in good health and CMV-seropositive. Sequencing used PBMCs. This CDR3 is CASSYGIGTPTGELFF. The CDR3 region has the DNA TGTGCCAGCAGTTACGGAATCGGGACTCCCACCGGGGAGCTGTTTTTT.